A selection of T cell receptor beta chains follows, all from one sample in a study of blood T cell repertoires in COVID-19. Generated by immunoSEQ multiplex PCR, the TCRdb table keeps only in-frame clones and is missing some. In the table there are 110,000 to 150,000 clones, roughly 80% of which are singletons. Sequencing input: peripheral blood. The source is a woman older than 75 with acute or convalescent COVID-19. Both conserved end residues are part of each CDR3. The D gene is left open where the match is weak. A row's size may be missing; if present it is once, few, many or a size class.

V	size	J	D	DNA	CDR3
TRBV7-6	-	TRBJ2-2	TRBD1	TGTGCCAGCAGCTTAGCGGTGAGGGGGCCATTTAACACCGGGGAGCTGTTTTTT	CASSLAVRGPFNTGELFF
TRBV10-3	-	TRBJ1-5	TRBD1	TGTGCCATCAGTGAGTCTTTGTCAGGGGGCCATCAGCCCCAGCATTTT	CAISESLSGGHQPQHF
TRBV5-6	-	TRBJ2-7	TRBD2	TGTGCCAGCAGCGCGGCCGGACTAGCGGACTCCTACGAGCAGTACTTC	CASSAAGLADSYEQYF
TRBV5-1	-	TRBJ2-1	TRBD1	TGCGCCAGCAGCTGGACAGGGGAAGGTGAGCAGTTCTTC	CASSWTGEGEQFF
TRBV10-3	-	TRBJ2-6	-	TGTGCCACGACCGCGGCTGGGGCCAACGTCCTGACTTTC	CATTAAGANVLTF
TRBV4-3	-	TRBJ2-5	-	TGCGCCAGCAGCCAGTATGAGGGGACCCAGTACTTC	CASSQYEGTQYF
TRBV4-2	-	TRBJ1-1	TRBD1	TGTGCCAGCAGCCAATCCGACAGGGGGCCTCCCTCCGGAGCTTTCTTT	CASSQSDRGPPSGAFF
TRBV4-1	-	TRBJ2-1	-	TGCGCCAGCACCCGTATCTTTAGCTCCTACAATGAGCAGTTCTTC	CASTRIFSSYNEQFF
TRBV11-2	-	TRBJ2-7	-	TGTGCCAGCAGCTCGGACTCGGAGCAGTACTTC	CASSSDSEQYF
TRBV4-1	-	TRBJ2-1	TRBD2	TGCGCCAGCAGCGCGGGGGGGTCCTACAATGAGCAGTTCTTC	CASSAGGSYNEQFF
TRBV6-5	-	TRBJ2-2	TRBD1	TGTGCCAGCAAGCGACAGGGGGCGAACACCGGGGAGCTGTTTTTT	CASKRQGANTGELFF
TRBV9	-	TRBJ1-2	-	TGTGCCAGCAGCGTAGGGTCGGCAGGGCCCCGTTATGGCTACACCTTC	CASSVGSAGPRYGYTF
TRBV7-2	once	TRBJ2-2	-	TGTGCCAGCAGCTTAGAGTCGCGAACCGGGGAGCTGTTTTTT	CASSLESRTGELFF
TRBV2	-	TRBJ2-3	-	TGTGCCACCGGACTCGACACAGATACGCAGTATTTT	CATGLDTDTQYF
TRBV7-8	-	TRBJ2-7	TRBD2	TGTGCCAGCAGCTTACGACGCCCGCTAGCGGGGGGGCCTCTGTCCTACGAGCAGTACTTC	CASSLRRPLAGGPLSYEQYF